These 14 T cell receptor beta chains were sequenced from one sample in a study of early T cells in non-severe SARS-CoV-2 infection. A single record per CDR3 protein comes from TCRdb applying MiXCR to the 5' RACE reads. Among about 64,000 distinct CDR3 sequences listed, just under 5% were seen once. Source material: whole blood. Source of these receptors: an adult who was a healthcare worker with PCR-confirmed SARS-CoV-2 infection or an uninfected control (not recorded which).

Ten or more counts support this clonotype. This chain links TRBV5-1 with TRBJ1-4; D unresolved. This CDR3 is 16 amino acids long. V lost 1 base and J 0 bases, leaving 10 bases between the germline ends. Looked up from germline, CDR1 is SGHRS and CDR2 is YFSETQ. The CDR3 sequence is CASSLFNGATNEKLFF. The CDR3 DNA is TGCGCCAGCAGCTTGTTTAACGGGGCAACTAATGAAAAACTGTTTTTT.

In this sample, this clonotype turned up many times. V gene TRBV11-2 combines with J gene TRBJ2-3; D is undetermined. This CDR3 has 12 amino acids. Germline V gene lookup returns CDR1 SGHAT and CDR2 FQNNGV. V was cut by 7 bases and J by 3 bases, with 8 bases left in between. CDR3 sequence (DNA): TGTGCCAGCAAATCGTTGACAGATACGCAGTATTTT. Translating gives CASKSLTDTQYF.

This clonotype occurred many times. CDR3 bases: TGTGCCAGCAGTTTCGATTTGACTAGCGGGAGAATCAATGAGCAGTTCTTC. Its translation is CASSFDLTSGRINEQFF. The chain joins TRBV6-2 or TRBV6-3 to TRBJ2-1; 12 positions match TRBD2. The CDR3 is 17 residues long. In germline, CDR1 is MNHEY, CDR2 SVGEGT. Trimming removed 4 bases from V and 6 bases from J; junction bases left unmatched: 10.

This clonotype was seen many times. The chain combines TRBV29-1 with TRBJ2-3, with TRBD2 as a possible D gene (6 bases). CDR1 and CDR2 from the germline V gene are SQVTM and ANQGSEA. V lost 7 bases, J lost 6 bases, and 14 bases lay in between. The CDR3 runs 12 residues. The CDR3 DNA sequence: TGCAGCGGCGGGACCCTCATGGATACGCAGTATTTT. Encoded protein: CSGGTLMDTQYF.

This clonotype was seen at least ten times. This chain links TRBV7-9 with TRBJ1-4; no definite D call. The germline V gene encodes CDR1 SEHNR and CDR2 FQNEAQ (reference sequence). The V end was cut by 5 bases, the J end by 7 bases, with 17 bases between. The CDR3 totals 15 residues. In DNA, the CDR3 is TGTGCCAGCAGCAACAGAAAGAAGAGTGGTGAAAAACTGTTTTTT. This translates into CASSNRKKSGEKLFF.

This clonotype occurred many times. The chain joins TRBV19 to TRBJ2-3; 7 nucleotides match TRBD1. The CDR3 is 17 amino acids. The germline gives CDR1 LNHDA, CDR2 SQIVND (reference sequence). The V and J ends lost 4 bases and 2 bases, in that order; junction bases with no gene match: 12. CDR3: CASSRNRGDLDTDTQYF. CDR3 coding DNA: TGTGCCAGTAGTAGAAACAGGGGCGACCTTGACACAGATACGCAGTATTTT.

The sample holds many counts of this clonotype. The rearrangement links TRBV10-1 to TRBJ2-1; 8 bases match TRBD2. Germline loops: CDR1 WNHNN, CDR2 SYGVQD (reference sequence). The CDR3 is made up of 16 amino acids. V dropped 0 bases and J dropped 6; count of bases not matched to a gene: 7. CDR3 sequence reads: CASSESGGLVGNEQFF. The CDR3 DNA sequence: TGCGCCAGCAGTGAGTCGGGGGGACTAGTCGGCAATGAGCAGTTCTTC.

There are many counts of this clonotype. The CDR3 loop reads CASSHRGPGGADTQYF. CDR3 nucleotide sequence: TGTGCCAGCAGCCACCGGGGACCCGGAGGGGCAGATACGCAGTATTTT. The chain combines TRBV3-1 with TRBJ2-3; D perhaps matches TRBD2 (6 bases). The CDR3 has 16 amino acids. In germline, CDR1 is LGHDT, CDR2 YNNKEL (reference sequence). V was clipped by 3 bases and J by 4 bases, with 17 bases between them.

This clonotype occurred many times. The chain couples TRBV5-8 to TRBJ1-1; D might be TRBD1 (5 bases). V was shortened by 2 bases and J by 8 bases, with 13 bases between the two germline ends. This CDR3 contains 13 residues. Germline V gives CDR1 SGHTS, CDR2 YDEGEE. The CDR3 nucleotides read TGTGCCAGCAGCTTACGAGGGGTCCCCGAAGCTTTCTTT. It codes for CASSLRGVPEAFF.

This clonotype occurred many times. The genes are TRBV5-1 and TRBJ2-7; D perhaps matches TRBD2 (5 bases). Looked up from germline, CDR1 is SGHRS and CDR2 is YFSETQ. The CDR3 has 14 amino acids. Trimming took 3 bases from V and 2 from J, leaving 12 bases between them. CDR3 nucleotides: TGCGCCAGCAGCTCTAGGACTGGCACCTACGAGCAGTACTTC. It encodes CASSSRTGTYEQYF. Full variable domain (rest looked up from reference TRBV5-1 and TRBJ2-7): KAGVTQTPRYLIKTRGQQVTLSCSPISGHRSVSWYQQTPGQGLQFLFEYFSETQRNKGNFPGRFSGRQFSNSRSEMNVSTLELGDSALYLCASSSRTGTYEQYFGPGTRLTVT.

This chain connects TRBV2 to TRBJ2-1; D perhaps matches TRBD1 (5 bases). The V end was cut by 7 bases, the J end by 5 bases, with 18 bases between. Germline CDR1 and CDR2: SNHLY and FYNNEI. The CDR3 consists of 15 residues. CDR3 DNA: TGTGCCAGCACCTTGATGGGGTCAGGGCACAATGAGCAGTTCTTC. It translates to CASTLMGSGHNEQFF.

This clonotype was found many times. This chain joins TRBV20-1 and TRBJ2-7; D possibly corresponds to TRBD2 (7 bases). Trimming cost V 4 bases and J 7 bases, with 29 bases left between them. The CDR3 extends over 17 amino acids. Germline V lookup: CDR1 DFQATT, CDR2 SNEGSKA (reference sequence). The CDR3 DNA reads TGCAGTGCTACCAATCCGGGGAGGCGGGGGCGCCCCATGGAGCAGTACTTC. Protein: CSATNPGRRGRPMEQYF.

This clonotype was seen ten or more times. The chain has TRBV24-1 and TRBJ2-7, with a weak D call TRBD2 (7 bases). The V end was cut by 6 bases, the J end by 5 bases, with 13 bases between. CDR1 is KGHDR and CDR2 is SFDVKD in the germline V gene. CDR3 length: 13 amino acids. The CDR3 reads CATSKGGGDEQYF. The CDR3 nucleotides are TGTGCCACCAGTAAGGGAGGGGGAGACGAGCAGTACTTC.

This clonotype came up many times. The gene calls are TRBV19 and TRBJ2-2; no reliable D call. The CDR3 covers 18 residues. Germline assignment: CDR1 LNHDA and CDR2 SQIVND (reference sequence). Trimming took 7 bases from V and 4 from J, leaving 25 bases between them. The CDR3 DNA reads as TGTGCCAGTATCCCCTCGCTGGATGGACGTTTGGGCACCGGGGAGCTGTTTTTT. Protein product: CASIPSLDGRLGTGELFF.